This T cell receptor (beta chain) is drawn from a study of cytotoxic CD8 clonotypes in ibrutinib-treated CLL. Clones were read by immunoSEQ multiplex PCR, and TCRdb kept only the in-frame ones, dropping some. The sample lists about 140,000 clones, roughly 77% occurring once. This material consisted of PBMCs, taken after 12 months of ibrutinib treatment. This receptor was obtained from a human donor with chronic lymphocytic leukemia.

The CDR3 coding sequence is TGTGCCAGCAGCGGGCAGGGGTGGGACATTCAGTACTTC. It yields the protein CASSGQGWDIQYF. V is TRBV7-9 and J is TRBJ2-4; a possible D gene is TRBD1 (6 bases). Germline CDR1 reads SEHNR; CDR2 reads FQNEAQ (reference sequence). This CDR3 spans 13 amino acids. V dropped 5 bases and J dropped 8 bases, with 13 bases sitting between them.